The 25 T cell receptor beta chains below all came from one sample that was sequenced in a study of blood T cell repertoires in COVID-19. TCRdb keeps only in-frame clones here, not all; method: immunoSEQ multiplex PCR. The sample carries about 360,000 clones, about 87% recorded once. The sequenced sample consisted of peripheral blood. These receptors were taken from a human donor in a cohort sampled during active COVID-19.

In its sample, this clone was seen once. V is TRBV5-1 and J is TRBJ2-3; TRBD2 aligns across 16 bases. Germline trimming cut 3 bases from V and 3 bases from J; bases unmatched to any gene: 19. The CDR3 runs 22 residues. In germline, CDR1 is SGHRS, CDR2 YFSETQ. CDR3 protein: CASSSREKGPGLAGGQTDTQYF. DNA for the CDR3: TGCGCCAGCAGCTCAAGAGAAAAAGGGCCGGGACTAGCGGGAGGGCAGACAGATACGCAGTATTTT.

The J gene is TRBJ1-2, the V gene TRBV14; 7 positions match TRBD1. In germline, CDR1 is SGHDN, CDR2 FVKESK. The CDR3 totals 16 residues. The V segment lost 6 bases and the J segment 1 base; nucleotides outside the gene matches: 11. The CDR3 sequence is CASSRPYRGRNYGYTF. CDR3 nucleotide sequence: TGTGCCAGCAGTCGACCCTACAGGGGACGTAACTATGGCTACACCTTC.

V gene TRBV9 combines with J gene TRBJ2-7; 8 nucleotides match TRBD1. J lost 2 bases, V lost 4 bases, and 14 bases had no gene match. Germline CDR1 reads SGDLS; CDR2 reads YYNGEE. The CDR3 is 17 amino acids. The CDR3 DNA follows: TGTGCCAGCAGCCGGGATCAGGGGGCCCTGTCCCCCTACGAGCAGTACTTC. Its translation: CASSRDQGALSPYEQYF. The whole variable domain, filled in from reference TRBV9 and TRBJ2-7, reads DSGVTQTPKHLITATGQRVTLRCSPRSGDLSVYWYQQSLDQGLQFLIQYYNGEERAKGNILERFSAQQFPDLHSELNLSSLELGDSALYFCASSRDQGALSPYEQYFGPGTRLTVT.

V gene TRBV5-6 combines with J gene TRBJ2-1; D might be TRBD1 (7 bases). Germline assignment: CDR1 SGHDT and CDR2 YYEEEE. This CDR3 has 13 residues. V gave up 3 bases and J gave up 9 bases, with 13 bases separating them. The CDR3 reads CASSSHRGGEQFF. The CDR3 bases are TGTGCCAGCAGCTCTCACAGGGGAGGTGAGCAGTTCTTC.

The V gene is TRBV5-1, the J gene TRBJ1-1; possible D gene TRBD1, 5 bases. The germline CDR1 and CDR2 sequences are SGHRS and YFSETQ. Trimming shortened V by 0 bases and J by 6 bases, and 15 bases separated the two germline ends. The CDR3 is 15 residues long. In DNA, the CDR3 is TGCGCCAGCAGCTTGGATGGCAGGGTTGTCGCTGAAGCTTTCTTT. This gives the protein CASSLDGRVVAEAFF.

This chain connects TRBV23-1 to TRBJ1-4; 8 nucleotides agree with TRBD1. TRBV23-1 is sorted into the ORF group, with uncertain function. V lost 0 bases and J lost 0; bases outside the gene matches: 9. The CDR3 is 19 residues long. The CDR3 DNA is TGCGCCAGCAGTCAATCAGGCCAGGGGGCTGTTGCAACTAATGAAAAACTGTTTTTT. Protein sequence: CASSQSGQGAVATNEKLFF.

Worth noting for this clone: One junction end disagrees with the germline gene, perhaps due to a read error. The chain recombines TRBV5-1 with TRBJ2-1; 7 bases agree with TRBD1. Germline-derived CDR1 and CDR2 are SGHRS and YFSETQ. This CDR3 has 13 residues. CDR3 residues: CASSSQQGRVGLF. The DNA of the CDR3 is TGCGCCAGCAGCTCCCAACAGGGGCGCGTTGGGCTCTTC. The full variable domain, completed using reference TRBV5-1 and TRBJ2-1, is KAGVTQTPRYLIKTRGQQVTLSCSPISGHRSVSWYQQTPGQGLQFLFEYFSETQRNKGNFPGRFSGRQFSNSRSEMNVSTLELGDSALYLCASSSQQGRVGLFGPGTRLTVL.

The CDR3 DNA reads as TGTGCCAGCAGCCCGGACAGGGGCGGCTATGGCTACACCTTC. This translates into CASSPDRGGYGYTF. The J gene is TRBJ1-2, the V gene TRBV7-9; 9 nucleotides align to TRBD1. V shed 5 bases, J shed 4 bases, and the junction held 5 bases outside the gene matches. This CDR3 comprises 14 residues. Germline lookup yields CDR1 SEHNR and CDR2 FQNEAQ (reference sequence).

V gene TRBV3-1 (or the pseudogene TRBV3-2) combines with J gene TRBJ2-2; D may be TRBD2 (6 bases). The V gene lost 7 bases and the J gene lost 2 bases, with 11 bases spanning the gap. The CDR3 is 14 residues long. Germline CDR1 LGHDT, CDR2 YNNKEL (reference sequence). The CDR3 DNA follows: TGTGCCAGCATGCGGGGTCCCAACACCGGGGAGCTGTTTTTT. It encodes CASMRGPNTGELFF.

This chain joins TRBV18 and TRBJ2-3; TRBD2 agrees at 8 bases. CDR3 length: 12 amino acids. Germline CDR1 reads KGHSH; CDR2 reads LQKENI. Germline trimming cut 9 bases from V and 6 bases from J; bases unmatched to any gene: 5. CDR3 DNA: TGTGCCAGTTCGGGGGGGCTGGATACGCAGTATTTT. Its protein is CASSGGLDTQYF.

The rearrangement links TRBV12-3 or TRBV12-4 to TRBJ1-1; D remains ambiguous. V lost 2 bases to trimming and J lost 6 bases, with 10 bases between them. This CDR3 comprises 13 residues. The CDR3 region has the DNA TGTGCCAGCAGTTTAAGTTGGGCCTCTGAAGCTTTCTTT. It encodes CASSLSWASEAFF.

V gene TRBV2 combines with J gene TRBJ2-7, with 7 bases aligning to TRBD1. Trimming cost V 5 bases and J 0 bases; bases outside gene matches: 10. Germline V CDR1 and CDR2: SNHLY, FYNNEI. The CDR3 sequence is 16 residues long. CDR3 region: CASSIRGGFSSYEQYF. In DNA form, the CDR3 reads TGTGCCAGCAGTATAAGAGGGGGCTTCAGCTCCTACGAGCAGTACTTC.

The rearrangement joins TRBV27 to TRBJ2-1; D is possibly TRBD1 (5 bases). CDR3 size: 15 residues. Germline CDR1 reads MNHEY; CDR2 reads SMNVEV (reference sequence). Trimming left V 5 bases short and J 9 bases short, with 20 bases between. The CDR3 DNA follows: TGTGCCAGCAGTCCCTACACAGGCCCTTGGGGTGAGCAGTTCTTC. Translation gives CASSPYTGPWGEQFF.

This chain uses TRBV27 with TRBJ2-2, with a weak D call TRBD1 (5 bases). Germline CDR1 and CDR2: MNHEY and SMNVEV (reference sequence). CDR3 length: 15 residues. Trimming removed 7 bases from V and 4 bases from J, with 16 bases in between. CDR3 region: CASKGRSRGTGELFF. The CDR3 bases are TGTGCCAGCAAGGGGCGTTCCCGAGGCACCGGGGAGCTGTTTTTT.

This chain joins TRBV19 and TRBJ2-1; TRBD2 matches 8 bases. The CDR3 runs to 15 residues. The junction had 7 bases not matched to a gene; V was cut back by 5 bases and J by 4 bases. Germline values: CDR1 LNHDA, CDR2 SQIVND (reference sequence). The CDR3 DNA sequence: TGTGCCAGTAGTCAGACTAGCGCCACTTACAATGAGCAGTTCTTC. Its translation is CASSQTSATYNEQFF.

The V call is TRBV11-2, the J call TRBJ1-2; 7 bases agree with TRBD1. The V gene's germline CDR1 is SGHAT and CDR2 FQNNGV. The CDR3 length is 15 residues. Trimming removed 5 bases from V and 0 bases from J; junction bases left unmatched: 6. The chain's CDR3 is CASSQPGTANYGYTF. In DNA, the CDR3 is TGTGCCAGCAGCCAACCCGGGACAGCTAACTATGGCTACACCTTC.

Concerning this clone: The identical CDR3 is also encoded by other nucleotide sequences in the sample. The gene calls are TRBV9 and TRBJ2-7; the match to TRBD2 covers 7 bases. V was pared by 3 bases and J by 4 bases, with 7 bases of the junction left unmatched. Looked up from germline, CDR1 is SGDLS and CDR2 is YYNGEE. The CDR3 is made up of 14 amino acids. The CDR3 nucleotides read TGTGCCAGCAGCGCCACTGGCGGGGGTTACGAGCAGTACTTC. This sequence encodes CASSATGGGYEQYF.

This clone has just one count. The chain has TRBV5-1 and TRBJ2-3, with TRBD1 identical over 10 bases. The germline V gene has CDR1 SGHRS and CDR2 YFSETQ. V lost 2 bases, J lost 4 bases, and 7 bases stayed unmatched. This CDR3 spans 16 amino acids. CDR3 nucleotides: TGCGCCAGCAGCTTCCGGGACAGGGGCTCGGCAGATACGCAGTATTTT. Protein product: CASSFRDRGSADTQYF.

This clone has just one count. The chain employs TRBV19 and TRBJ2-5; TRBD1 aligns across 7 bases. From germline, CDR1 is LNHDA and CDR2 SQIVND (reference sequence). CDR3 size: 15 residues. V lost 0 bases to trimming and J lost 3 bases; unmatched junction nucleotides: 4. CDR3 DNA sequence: TGTGCCAGTAGTATAGATTCCGGGACAGAAGAGACCCAGTACTTC. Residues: CASSIDSGTEETQYF.

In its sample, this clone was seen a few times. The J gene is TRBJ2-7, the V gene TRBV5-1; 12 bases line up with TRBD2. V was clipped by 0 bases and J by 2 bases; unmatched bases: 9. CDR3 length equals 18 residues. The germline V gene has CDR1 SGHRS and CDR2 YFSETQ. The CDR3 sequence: CASSLAAGLAGLTYEQYF. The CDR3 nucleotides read TGCGCCAGCAGCTTGGCCGCAGGACTAGCGGGGCTAACCTACGAGCAGTACTTC.

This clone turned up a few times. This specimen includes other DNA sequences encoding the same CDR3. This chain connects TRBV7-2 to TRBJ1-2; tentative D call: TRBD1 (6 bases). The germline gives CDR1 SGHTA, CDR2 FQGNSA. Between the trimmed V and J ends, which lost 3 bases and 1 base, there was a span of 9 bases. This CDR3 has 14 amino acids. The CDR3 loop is CASSLGQNNYGYTF. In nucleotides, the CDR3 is TGTGCCAGCAGCTTGGGACAAAATAACTATGGCTACACCTTC.

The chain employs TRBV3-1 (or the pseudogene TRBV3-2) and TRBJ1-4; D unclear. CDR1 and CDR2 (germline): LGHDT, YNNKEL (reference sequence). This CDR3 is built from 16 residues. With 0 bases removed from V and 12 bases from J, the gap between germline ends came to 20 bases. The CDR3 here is CASSQEEDRRPPQLFF. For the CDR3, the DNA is TGTGCCAGCAGCCAAGAAGAGGACCGGAGGCCCCCCCAACTGTTTTTT.

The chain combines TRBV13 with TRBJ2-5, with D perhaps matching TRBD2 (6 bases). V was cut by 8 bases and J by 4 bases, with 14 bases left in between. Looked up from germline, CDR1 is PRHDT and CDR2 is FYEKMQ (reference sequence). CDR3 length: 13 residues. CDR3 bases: TGTGCCAGCTCGGCGGGGCACGGAGAGACCCAGTACTTC. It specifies CASSAGHGETQYF.

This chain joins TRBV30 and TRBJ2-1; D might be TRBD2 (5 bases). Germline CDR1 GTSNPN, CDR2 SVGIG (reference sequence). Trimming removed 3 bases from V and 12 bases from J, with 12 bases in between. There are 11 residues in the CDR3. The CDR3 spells CAWRPPLGQFF. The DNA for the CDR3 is TGTGCCTGGAGGCCCCCACTAGGGCAGTTCTTC.

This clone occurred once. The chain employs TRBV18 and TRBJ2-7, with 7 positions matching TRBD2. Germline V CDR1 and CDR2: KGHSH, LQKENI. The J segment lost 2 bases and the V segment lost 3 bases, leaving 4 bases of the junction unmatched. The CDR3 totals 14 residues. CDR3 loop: CASSPAGEAYEQYF. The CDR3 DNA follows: TGTGCCAGCTCACCCGCGGGGGAGGCCTACGAGCAGTACTTC.